The T cell receptor (beta chain) under discussion was sequenced for a study of cytomegalovirus exposure and HLA in healthy donors. PCR was performed using 60 Vbeta and 13 Jbeta primers. Clones were read by immunoSEQ multiplex PCR, and TCRdb kept only the in-frame ones, dropping some. The repertoire holds fewer than 150,000 clones, with approximately 73% as singletons. Study-level points and caveats: Among CMV-associated TCR beta chains, most appeared HLA-restricted in a later analysis. Upon later analysis, TCR association rates were observed to vary by HLA locus, being highest for DRB1 and lowest for HLA-C. Confirmation was obtained in vitro that a few CMV-associated chains are specific for CMV antigens.

In germline, CDR1 is SQVTM, CDR2 ANQGSEA. Trimming took 4 bases from V and 5 from J, leaving 11 bases between them. The CDR3 is 12 amino acids. Regarding this clone: Its specificity is not known.

This TCR was recovered from a human donor in good health. Sequencing was carried out using PBMCs. This chain joins TRBV29-1 and TRBJ1-2; D may be TRBD1 (5 bases). In nucleotides, the CDR3 is TGCAGCGTTGGGGGCGACCGGTATGGCTACACCTTC. This translates into CSVGGDRYGYTF.